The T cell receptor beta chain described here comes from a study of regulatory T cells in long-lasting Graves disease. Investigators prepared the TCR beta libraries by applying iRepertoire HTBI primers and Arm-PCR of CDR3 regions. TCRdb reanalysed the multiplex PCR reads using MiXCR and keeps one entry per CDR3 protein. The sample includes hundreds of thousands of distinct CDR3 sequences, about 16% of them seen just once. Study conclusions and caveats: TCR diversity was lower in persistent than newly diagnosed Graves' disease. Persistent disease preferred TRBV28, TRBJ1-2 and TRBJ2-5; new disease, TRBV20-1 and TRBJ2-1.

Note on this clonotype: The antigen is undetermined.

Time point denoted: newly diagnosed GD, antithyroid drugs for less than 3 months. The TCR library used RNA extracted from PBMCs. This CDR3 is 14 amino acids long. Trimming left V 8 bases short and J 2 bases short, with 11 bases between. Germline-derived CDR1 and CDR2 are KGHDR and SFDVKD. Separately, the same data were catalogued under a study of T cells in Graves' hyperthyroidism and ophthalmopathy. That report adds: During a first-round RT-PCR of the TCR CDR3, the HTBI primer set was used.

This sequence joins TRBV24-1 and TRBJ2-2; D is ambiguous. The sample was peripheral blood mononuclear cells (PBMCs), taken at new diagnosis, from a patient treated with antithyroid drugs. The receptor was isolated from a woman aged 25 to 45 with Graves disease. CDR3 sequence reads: CATKDATNTGELFF. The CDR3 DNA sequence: TGTGCCACCAAGGACGCTACAAACACCGGGGAGCTGTTTTTT.